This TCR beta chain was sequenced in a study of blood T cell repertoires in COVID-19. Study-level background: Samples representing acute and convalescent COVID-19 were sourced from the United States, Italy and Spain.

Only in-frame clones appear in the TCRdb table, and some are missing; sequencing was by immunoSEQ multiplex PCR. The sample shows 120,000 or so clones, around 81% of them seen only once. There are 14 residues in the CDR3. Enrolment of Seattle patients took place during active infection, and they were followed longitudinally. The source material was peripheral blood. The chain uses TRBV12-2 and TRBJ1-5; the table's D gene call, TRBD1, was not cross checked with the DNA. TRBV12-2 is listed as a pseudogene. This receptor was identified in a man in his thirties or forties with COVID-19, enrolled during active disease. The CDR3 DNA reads TGTGCAAGTCGCTTAGAGGGGGCGGATCAGCCCCAGCATTTT. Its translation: CASRLEGADQPQHF.